Listed below are T cell receptor beta chains from one sample, sequenced in a study of blood T cell repertoires in COVID-19. Method: immunoSEQ multiplex PCR; TCRdb's copy keeps in-frame clones and lacks some. The table has about 280,000 clones, roughly 90% seen once. Specimen: peripheral blood. All receptors derive from a man aged 35 to 55 with acute or convalescent COVID-19. The CDR3 runs from the conserved cysteine through the conserved F or W. The order of the fields is CDR3 protein, J gene, V gene, CDR3 length.

CDR3 protein: CASSTHGDSGAFF
J gene: TRBJ1-1
V gene: TRBV21-1
CDR3 length: 13

CDR3 protein: CASSWTFSNQPQHF
J gene: TRBJ1-5
V gene: TRBV19
CDR3 length: 14

CDR3 protein: CASRTAGGSGNTIYF
J gene: TRBJ1-3
V gene: TRBV2
CDR3 length: 15

CDR3 protein: CASSIGPPSGTLNTEAFF
J gene: TRBJ1-1
V gene: TRBV19
CDR3 length: 18

CDR3 protein: CASSSGIPLLPDTQYF
J gene: TRBJ2-3
V gene: TRBV5-6
CDR3 length: 16

CDR3 protein: CAISNTGKSQPQHF
J gene: TRBJ1-5
V gene: TRBV10-3
CDR3 length: 14

CDR3 protein: CASSENRGSSGELFF
J gene: TRBJ2-2
V gene: TRBV2
CDR3 length: 15

CDR3 protein: CASSPNVGQGKYGYTF
J gene: TRBJ1-2
V gene: TRBV3-1/TRBV3-2
CDR3 length: 16

CDR3 protein: CATSDQNPVDGTDTQYF
J gene: TRBJ2-3
V gene: TRBV24-1
CDR3 length: 17

CDR3 protein: CASSAAGPETQYF
J gene: TRBJ2-5
V gene: TRBV10-2
CDR3 length: 13

CDR3 protein: CASLNTGEGYGYTF
J gene: TRBJ1-2
V gene: TRBV6-5
CDR3 length: 14

CDR3 protein: CASMGSITEQYF
J gene: TRBJ2-7
V gene: TRBV7-9
CDR3 length: 12

CDR3 protein: CASSAGQGAGYGYTF
J gene: TRBJ1-2
V gene: TRBV25-1
CDR3 length: 15

CDR3 protein: CASSPRQGLGDQPQHF
J gene: TRBJ1-5
V gene: TRBV5-6
CDR3 length: 16

CDR3 protein: CSVGDTTIPTEAFF
J gene: TRBJ1-1
V gene: TRBV29-1
CDR3 length: 14

CDR3 protein: CASTRTGGAGEKLFF
J gene: TRBJ1-4
V gene: TRBV2
CDR3 length: 15

CDR3 protein: CASSLSSTVASSGYTF
J gene: TRBJ1-2
V gene: TRBV3-1/TRBV3-2
CDR3 length: 16

CDR3 protein: CASSQGFTGTSYEQYF
J gene: TRBJ2-7
V gene: TRBV4-1
CDR3 length: 16

CDR3 protein: CASSYGQGYTF
J gene: TRBJ1-2
V gene: TRBV5-4
CDR3 length: 11

CDR3 protein: CASSEFLSYEQYF
J gene: TRBJ2-7
V gene: TRBV10-2
CDR3 length: 13

CDR3 protein: CASSPGRGEKLFF
J gene: TRBJ1-4
V gene: TRBV4-1
CDR3 length: 13

CDR3 protein: CASSSGLQGYTF
J gene: TRBJ1-2
V gene: TRBV2
CDR3 length: 12

CDR3 protein: CASSQGRVYTEAFF
J gene: TRBJ1-1
V gene: TRBV3-1/TRBV3-2
CDR3 length: 14

CDR3 protein: CATRSDRPEHNSPLHF
J gene: TRBJ1-6
V gene: TRBV10-3
CDR3 length: 16

CDR3 protein: CASSIWDTNTEAFF
J gene: TRBJ1-1
V gene: TRBV19
CDR3 length: 14

CDR3 protein: CASNEGNTEAFF
J gene: TRBJ1-1
V gene: TRBV5-1
CDR3 length: 12

CDR3 protein: CATSRPGTGGFGEQYF
J gene: TRBJ2-7
V gene: TRBV15
CDR3 length: 16

CDR3 protein: CSVEDRLNTEAFF
J gene: TRBJ1-1
V gene: TRBV29-1
CDR3 length: 13

CDR3 protein: CASSPRPGQGHGYTF
J gene: TRBJ1-2
V gene: TRBV14
CDR3 length: 15

CDR3 protein: CSVTVHSNQPQHF
J gene: TRBJ1-5
V gene: TRBV29-1
CDR3 length: 13

CDR3 protein: CAWSVGTGSQPQHF
J gene: TRBJ1-5
V gene: TRBV30
CDR3 length: 14

CDR3 protein: CASSKGTNGGYTF
J gene: TRBJ1-2
V gene: TRBV7-2
CDR3 length: 13

CDR3 protein: CASSLDPRGGAYNEQFF
J gene: TRBJ2-1
V gene: TRBV5-1
CDR3 length: 17

CDR3 protein: CASSQGQIYQPQHF
J gene: TRBJ1-5
V gene: TRBV3-1/TRBV3-2
CDR3 length: 14

CDR3 protein: CATSPGGSGDNQPQHF
J gene: TRBJ1-5
V gene: TRBV24-1
CDR3 length: 16

CDR3 protein: CASSNLGTADGYTF
J gene: TRBJ1-2
V gene: TRBV5-1
CDR3 length: 14

CDR3 protein: CASSFKGALADTQYF
J gene: TRBJ2-3
V gene: TRBV11-2
CDR3 length: 15

CDR3 protein: CASSQYGSYNEQFF
J gene: TRBJ2-1
V gene: TRBV3-1/TRBV3-2
CDR3 length: 14